This T cell receptor (beta chain) stems from a study of PD-1 blockade in mismatch repair-deficient tumors. Study in general: Patients had about a dozen mismatch repair-deficient cancer types, all previously treated and progressing.

Study results and limitations: Tumor-resident clones, often undetectable pretreatment in blood, expanded then contracted after pembrolizumab.

The CDR3 runs 15 residues. Germline-derived CDR1 and CDR2 are MNHEY and SVGAGI. With V trimmed by 5 bases and J by 6 bases, 9 bases remained unmatched. Repertoires were generated with immunoSEQ multiplex PCR, while TCRdb's copy carries only in-frame clones and drops some. The data hold some 130,000 clones, with 85% to 90% observed a single time. Every patient had mismatch repair deficiency by PCR or immunohistochemistry. TCR sequencing covered a few patients who responded to pembrolizumab. This clone was recorded a few times. Its antigen is not identified. The source is an adult with mismatch repair-deficient cancer. V gene TRBV6-5 combines with J gene TRBJ1-1, with TRBD1 matching 10 bases. The sample was peripheral blood, taken approximately 71 weeks after starting pembrolizumab. The CDR3 DNA sequence: TGTGCCAGCAGTCCCATGACAGGGGGCTTGGCTGAAGCTTTCTTT. Its translation: CASSPMTGGLAEAFF.